This entry features one T cell receptor beta chain sequence. Its recognized antigen is unknown. Within one base of it there is no much larger clone, and no base qualities were kept. This entry is derived from a study of neoadjuvant nivolumab and ipilimumab in lung cancer (TCRdb year 2020). In terms of the full investigation: Nivolumab was given at 3 mg/kg intravenously on days 1, 15 and 29, and the combination arm added ipilimumab 1 mg/kg on day 1 only. The primary endpoint of the trial was the rate of major pathologic response (MPR) in the intention-to-treat population of each study arm. The trial treated about 45 patients with operable NSCLC: roughly 23 were randomized to nivolumab monotherapy and some 21 to nivolumab plus ipilimumab. TCR repertoires were compared between pretherapy (baseline) peripheral blood and tumors resected at surgery after neoadjuvant immune checkpoint blockade. Matched pretherapy and resected tumor pairs were analyzed from seven patients, of whom four had been treated with nivolumab and three with nivolumab plus ipilimumab.

The junction carries 12 bases between V and J, which are trimmed by 0 bases and 5 bases respectively. From a lookup of the germline V gene (reference sequence), CDR1 and CDR2 are LNHNV and YYDKDF. Inclusive of the bounding cysteine and phenylalanine, the CDR3 is 15 residues long. CDR3 DNA only is kept here, 45 bases in frame from base 1. The paper as a whole reports these results and caveats: A positive correlation was observed between pretherapy blood TCR richness and richness in tumors resected after neoadjuvant therapy (Spearman R of about 0.82). There was no significant correlation between TCR clonality and pathologic tumor regression, and just a single major-pathologic-response sample was available for the clonality-regression analysis. A small number of samples was subjected to TCR sequencing. Compared with tumor-adjacent uninvolved lung, resected tumors had greater TCR richness and clonality, and increases showed up in more of the dual-therapy-treated tumors. From pretherapy to surgery, tumor T-cell richness and clonality went up in three of three dual-therapy tumors, versus only two of four nivolumab-treated tumors.

Receptor libraries were prepared by the immunoSEQ multiplex PCR assay. The authors' analysis ran thus. Repertoires were summarized by richness and clonality, and significantly expanded and contracted clones were identified between pre- and post-therapy samples. This is the immuneACCESS table as TCRdb keeps it, with only in-frame sequences that have V and J called. A part of the clones is gone; compared with another copy, unresolved V genes explain less than half, and the rest is unexplained. D and trimming come from the DNA, and the V and J calls and clone size come from that table. The sample includes fewer than 35,000 clones, with 80% observed a single time. The ten largest clones represent approximately 5.9% of the sample. Explained via the paper, the time point label denotes: pretherapy, before neoadjuvant immune checkpoint inhibitors. The samples were taken from NEOSTAR, a phase 2 randomized trial in operable NSCLC that tested neoadjuvant nivolumab or nivolumab plus ipilimumab, followed by surgery.

The sequences come from peripheral blood, collected before neoadjuvant nivolumab, alone or with ipilimumab. The V and J genes are TRBV15 and TRBJ2-3, and perhaps TRBD2 as D gene, on 6 matching bases. The clonotype comes from an adult with non-small cell lung cancer. At the DNA level, the sequence is TGTGCCACCAGCAGAGATGGAGGGCGGGGAGATACGCAGTATTTT. This gives the protein CATSRDGGRGDTQYF.